The T cell receptor beta chain under discussion was sequenced for a study of T cells after posttransplantation cyclophosphamide. Trimming removed 5 bases from V and 10 bases from J; junction bases left unmatched: 8. Germline V gene data show CDR1 as LNHDA and CDR2 as SQIVND (reference sequence). The CDR3 is 14 amino acids. Sampled 1 year posttransplant, controls received myeloablative marrow transplants, methotrexate and a calcineurin inhibitor. Notes on this clone: Its antigen remains unidentified.

Study-wide findings and caveats: Later blood repertoires were often dominated by clones from the donor CD8+ memory compartment. TRB clonality was highly associated with recipient CMV seropositivity and reactivation.

Sequenced by immunoSEQ multiplex PCR; TCRdb stores in-frame clones only, minus some. The profile shows around 17,000 clones, 85% of them singletons. The gene calls are TRBV19 and TRBJ2-1; the match to TRBD2 covers 10 bases. The sample here was PBMCs, taken after allogeneic stem cell transplant with calcineurin inhibitor and methotrexate. This receptor was obtained from a female patient younger than 35 who received an allogeneic stem cell transplant from an unrelated donor, was CMV-positive, and had acute and chronic GVHD. Some T cells may have come from the graft donor. CDR3 residues: CASSLAGGSGEQFF. The CDR3 DNA follows: TGTGCCAGTAGTTTAGCGGGAGGATCGGGGGAGCAGTTCTTC.